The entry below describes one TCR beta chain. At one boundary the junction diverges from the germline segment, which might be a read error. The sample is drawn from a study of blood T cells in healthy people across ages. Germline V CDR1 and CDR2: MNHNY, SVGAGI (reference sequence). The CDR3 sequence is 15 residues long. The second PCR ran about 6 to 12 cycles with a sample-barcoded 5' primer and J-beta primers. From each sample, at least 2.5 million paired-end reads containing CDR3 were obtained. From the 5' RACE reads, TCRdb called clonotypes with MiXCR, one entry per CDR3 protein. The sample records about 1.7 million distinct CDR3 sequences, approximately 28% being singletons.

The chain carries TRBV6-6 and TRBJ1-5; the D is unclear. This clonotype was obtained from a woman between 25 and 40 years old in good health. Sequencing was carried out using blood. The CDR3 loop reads CTSSYFSADNQPQHF. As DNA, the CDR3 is TGTACCAGCAGTTACTTCTCGGCCGACAATCAGCCCCAGCATTTT.